This T cell receptor (beta chain) was found in a study of monozygotic twins with inflammatory bowel disease. Study results and caveats: There were differing immunosuppressive treatments, which may have added variability to patient repertoires. Results did not support any single strong IBD-associated signal or clonotype.

Per TCR library, around 3,600 ng of total RNA was used. No DNA is given; TCRdb re-called the 5' RACE reads and lists each CDR3 protein once. The sample yields 420,000 or so distinct CDR3 sequences, of which the top ten take up approximately 2.3%. With regard to this clonotype: What it recognizes is unknown.

The CDR3 sequence is 15 residues long. CDR1 SGHNT and CDR2 YYREEE come from the germline V gene (reference sequence). Total RNA isolation used whole blood (no T cell sorting was performed). This clonotype was obtained from a human donor with ulcerative colitis or Crohn's disease, or a healthy co-twin of an affected twin (not recorded which). Sequenced: blood. V is TRBV5-4 and J is TRBJ2-7. The CDR3 here is CASSLEVGGAYEQYF.